Following are 31 T cell receptor beta chains from one sample sequenced in a study of control samples from healthy donors and cancer patients. Profiling relied on immunoSEQ multiplex PCR, and the TCRdb table lists in-frame clones only, not all of them. The table includes about 51,000 clones, 75% to 85% detected once. Sequencing used blood. The receptor source for this set is a man in his sixties or seventies in good health.

The rearrangement joins TRBV9 to TRBJ1-6; 8 nucleotides agree with TRBD1. From germline, CDR1 is SGDLS and CDR2 YYNGEE. V lost 7 bases to trimming and J lost 3 bases; unmatched junction nucleotides: 3. The CDR3 loop spans 14 amino acids. CDR3 amino acids: CASDRGNYNSPLHF. CDR3 DNA sequence: TGTGCCAGCGACAGGGGCAACTATAATTCACCCCTCCACTTT.

The chain links TRBV28 to TRBJ1-4; 9 bases fit TRBD1. The CDR3 covers 13 residues. Germline CDR1 MDHEN, CDR2 SYDVKM. The ends lost 8 bases at V and 8 bases at J; junction bases unmatched: 6. This CDR3 reads CASWDRAKEKLFF. In DNA form, the CDR3 reads TGTGCCAGCTGGGACAGGGCGAAGGAAAAACTGTTTTTT. The complete variable domain, with remaining parts taken from reference TRBV28 and TRBJ1-4, reads DVKVTQSSRYLVKRTGEKVFLECVQDMDHENMFWYRQDPGLGLRLIYFSYDVKMKEKGDIPEGYSVSREKKERFSLILESASTNQTSMYLCASWDRAKEKLFFGSGTQLSVL.

The rearrangement joins TRBV28 to TRBJ2-2; 7 nucleotides match TRBD1. With 2 bases clipped from V and 1 base from J, the junction kept 1 base outside the gene matches. Germline CDR1 MDHEN, CDR2 SYDVKM. There are 15 residues in the CDR3. CDR3 protein: CASSLNRGNTGELFF. The CDR3 DNA follows: TGTGCCAGCAGTTTAAACAGGGGGAACACCGGGGAGCTGTTTTTT.

This chain links TRBV18 with TRBJ1-2, with TRBD1 matching over 7 bases. V was clipped by 6 bases and J by 1 base; unmatched bases: 8. This CDR3 is built from 15 residues. Germline lookup yields CDR1 KGHSH and CDR2 LQKENI. CDR3 loop: CASSPVGGDNYGYTF. DNA of the CDR3: TGTGCCAGCTCTCCAGTAGGGGGCGATAACTATGGCTACACCTTC.

The gene calls are TRBV2 and TRBJ1-1; no firm D call. The CDR3 covers 13 residues. Trimming stripped 1 base from V and 0 bases from J, with 3 bases between. Germline CDR1 and CDR2: SNHLY and FYNNEI. In DNA form, the CDR3 reads TGTGCCAGCAGTGAAGATCTGAACACTGAAGCTTTCTTT. This gives the protein CASSEDLNTEAFF.

V usage is TRBV6-6 and J usage is TRBJ1-2, with 9 nucleotides matching TRBD1. From germline, CDR1 is MNHNY and CDR2 SVGAGI (reference sequence). V shed 5 bases, J shed 7 bases, and the junction held 8 bases outside the gene matches. The CDR3 has 14 residues. The CDR3 DNA reads TGTGCCAGCAGTCCAGGGGGACAGGGCCCTGGCTACACCTTC. It yields the protein CASSPGGQGPGYTF.

The chain carries TRBV4-1 and TRBJ2-7; TRBD2 matches 8 bases. The CDR3 sequence is 17 residues long. The V and J ends lost 0 bases and 0 bases, in that order; junction bases with no gene match: 7. Germline-derived CDR1 and CDR2 are MGHRA and YSYEKL. CDR3 nucleotides: TGCGCCAGCAGCCAAGAGTTCAGCGGGGGAATCTCCTACGAGCAGTACTTC. Translated, it gives CASSQEFSGGISYEQYF.

The V call is TRBV5-1, the J call TRBJ1-1; D gene unclear. Between the trimmed V and J ends, which lost 1 base and 3 bases, there was a span of 7 bases. Germline V gives CDR1 SGHRS, CDR2 YFSETQ. The CDR3 loop spans 13 amino acids. The CDR3 region has the DNA TGCGCCAGCAGCTTGAACACCCACACTGAAGCTTTCTTT. Its protein is CASSLNTHTEAFF. The variable domain in full, completed from reference TRBV5-1 and TRBJ1-1, reads KAGVTQTPRYLIKTRGQQVTLSCSPISGHRSVSWYQQTPGQGLQFLFEYFSETQRNKGNFPGRFSGRQFSNSRSEMNVSTLELGDSALYLCASSLNTHTEAFFGQGTRLTVV.

Concerning this clone: A read error may account for a junction end that differs from germline. The chain recombines TRBV5-1 with TRBJ2-3; D is perhaps TRBD1 (5 bases). The CDR3 is 13 amino acids. Germline V gene data show CDR1 as SGHRS and CDR2 as YFSETQ. CDR3 nucleotides: TGCGCCAGCAGCTTGATGTCGACAGCTACGCAGTATTTT. It translates to CASSLMSTATQYF.

There are a few counts of this clone. V gene TRBV28 combines with J gene TRBJ1-5; possibly TRBD1 for D (6 bases). This CDR3 is built from 15 residues. Trimming removed 7 bases from V and 2 bases from J, with 15 bases in between. Per germline, CDR1 MDHEN and CDR2 SYDVKM. The CDR3 sequence: CASTTNRAGNQPQHF. The CDR3, as DNA: TGTGCCAGCACGACTAACAGGGCAGGCAATCAGCCCCAGCATTTT.

A few counts support this clone. V and J are TRBV2 and TRBJ1-1; no reliable D call. V shed 3 bases and J shed 6 bases, with 8 bases lying between them. Germline CDR1 is SNHLY and CDR2 is FYNNEI. The CDR3 has 12 residues. The CDR3 sequence is CASSDRDAEAFF. CDR3 nucleotides: TGTGCCAGCAGTGACCGAGACGCTGAAGCTTTCTTT.

The count of this clone is one. The V call is TRBV18, the J call TRBJ1-1; D not resolved. V was pared by 0 bases and J by 9 bases, with 17 bases between. CDR3 length: 15 amino acids. The germline V gene has CDR1 KGHSH and CDR2 LQKENI. The CDR3 DNA sequence: TGTGCCAGCTCACCACCTTCGATGGATCTAAACCAAGCTTTCTTT. This encodes CASSPPSMDLNQAFF.

This chain uses TRBV5-1 with TRBJ2-6; no firm D call. Germline CDR1 SGHRS, CDR2 YFSETQ. Trimming removed 4 bases from V and 3 bases from J, with 8 bases in between. The CDR3 runs 14 residues. In DNA, the CDR3 is TGCGCCAGCAGCAGGGTAGATGGGGCCAACGTCCTGACTTTC. Its protein is CASSRVDGANVLTF.

The genes are TRBV30 and TRBJ2-7, with a weak D call TRBD2 (6 bases). The CDR3 sequence is 15 residues long. V was cut by 1 base and J by 0 bases, with 13 bases left in between. CDR1 is GTSNPN and CDR2 is SVGIG in the germline V gene (reference sequence). The CDR3 spells CAWSGGADTSYEQYF. The CDR3 DNA reads as TGTGCCTGGAGTGGCGGGGCAGACACCTCCTACGAGCAGTACTTC.

This clone was observed a few times. The CDR3 loop is CAWSVGDTQYF. In DNA form, the CDR3 reads TGTGCCTGGAGTGTGGGGGATACGCAGTATTTT. This chain connects TRBV30 to TRBJ2-3; D unclear. Between the trimmed V and J ends, which lost 0 bases and 6 bases, there was a span of 4 bases. CDR1 and CDR2 from the germline V gene are GTSNPN and SVGIG (reference sequence). The CDR3 loop spans 11 amino acids. Based on the CDR3 plus reference TRBV30 and TRBJ2-3, the full variable domain is SQTIHQWPATLVQPVGSPLSLECTVEGTSNPNLYWYRQAAGRGLQLLFYSVGIGQISSEVPQNLSASRPQDRQFILSSKKLLLSDSGFYLCAWSVGDTQYFGPGTRLTVL.

The chain joins TRBV29-1 to TRBJ2-3; TRBD2 matches 7 bases. Per the germline V gene, CDR1 is SQVTM and CDR2 is ANQGSEA. V was clipped by 6 bases and J by 2 bases; unmatched bases: 5. CDR3 length equals 13 residues. This chain's CDR3 is CSVERDPTDTQYF. The CDR3 nucleotides read TGCAGCGTGGAGCGGGACCCCACAGATACGCAGTATTTT.

J is TRBJ1-1 and V is TRBV9, with D tentatively TRBD1 (5 bases). The CDR3 has 15 amino acids. The germline gives CDR1 SGDLS, CDR2 YYNGEE. Trimming left V 2 bases short and J 5 bases short, with 16 bases between. CDR3 bases: TGTGCCAGCAGCGTTGGGGGAGGGCCAGGGACTGAAGCTTTCTTT. Translated: CASSVGGGPGTEAFF.

This clone was seen a few times. The rearrangement uses TRBV5-5 and TRBJ2-5; D is perhaps TRBD1 (5 bases). CDR1 is SGHKS and CDR2 is YYEKEE in the germline V gene (reference sequence). This CDR3 spans 16 amino acids. V shed 1 base and J shed 0 bases, with 13 bases lying between them. The CDR3 region is CASSLRGQTYQETQYF. CDR3 nucleotide sequence: TGTGCCAGCAGCTTGAGGGGCCAGACGTACCAAGAGACCCAGTACTTC.

The genes are TRBV27 and TRBJ2-1; 8 nucleotides agree with TRBD1. CDR3 size: 14 residues. J lost 9 bases, V lost 2 bases, and 6 bases had no gene match. Germline V gene sequence: CDR1 MNHEY, CDR2 SMNVEV (reference sequence). This CDR3 is CASSLGQGTGEQFF. The CDR3, as DNA: TGTGCCAGCAGTTTAGGACAGGGAACAGGTGAGCAGTTCTTC.

This clone occurred once. The chain uses TRBV28 and TRBJ1-5; 8 bases line up with TRBD1. The CDR3 is 12 amino acids. Per the germline V gene, CDR1 is MDHEN and CDR2 is SYDVKM. V was pared by 10 bases and J by 4 bases, with 3 bases of the junction left unmatched. Here the CDR3 reads CATRGPNQPQHF. The CDR3 nucleotides read TGTGCCACCAGGGGGCCTAATCAGCCCCAGCATTTT.

This clone turned up a few times. The chain has TRBV10-3 and TRBJ2-2; TRBD1 agrees at 9 bases. After removal of 6 bases from V and 1 base from J, the junction contained 0 bases not matched to a gene. The CDR3 loop spans 14 amino acids. Germline V gene data show CDR1 as ENHRY and CDR2 as SYGVKD. Here the CDR3 reads CAIRGQGNTGELFF. The CDR3 bases are TGTGCCATCAGGGGACAGGGGAACACCGGGGAGCTGTTTTTT.

The J gene is TRBJ2-1, the V gene TRBV25-1, with D perhaps matching TRBD1 (6 bases). Per the germline V gene, CDR1 is MGHDK and CDR2 is SYGVNS. V was cut by 3 bases and J by 7 bases, with 13 bases left in between. This CDR3 comprises 14 residues. This CDR3 reads CASSDGGAWNEQFF. Here the CDR3 DNA reads TGTGCCAGCAGTGATGGGGGCGCATGGAATGAGCAGTTCTTC.

This clone was detected a few times. The V and J genes are TRBV6-1 and TRBJ1-5, with TRBD1 identical over 9 bases. Germline V gives CDR1 MNHNS, CDR2 SASEGT. The CDR3 spans 15 residues. Trimming took 3 bases from V and 4 from J; bases not matched to a gene: 4. The CDR3 spells CASSDIDRGNQPQHF. For the CDR3, the DNA is TGTGCCAGCAGTGACATTGACAGGGGGAATCAGCCCCAGCATTTT.

Here the CDR3 reads CASSVATYNEQFF. As DNA, the CDR3 is TGTGCCAGCAGCGTGGCTACTTACAATGAGCAGTTCTTC. The gene calls are TRBV9 and TRBJ2-1; D not resolved. In germline, CDR1 is SGDLS, CDR2 YYNGEE. V lost 2 bases and J lost 4, with 7 bases in between. This CDR3 is built from 13 residues.

The chain couples TRBV19 to TRBJ1-1, with TRBD1 as a possible D gene (5 bases). This CDR3 has 12 amino acids. Germline CDR1 is LNHDA and CDR2 is SQIVND (reference sequence). The CDR3 DNA sequence: TGTGCAGCGGGGCGGTTGAACACTGAAGCTTTCTTT. Translation gives CAAGRLNTEAFF.

In its sample, this clone was seen a few times. The rearrangement uses TRBV2 and TRBJ1-5, with 8 bases identical to TRBD1. The CDR3 extends over 14 amino acids. The junction had 4 bases not matched to a gene; V was cut back by 3 bases and J by 6 bases. CDR1 SNHLY and CDR2 FYNNEI come from the germline V gene. The CDR3 spells CASSEGQEFQPQHF. The CDR3 nucleotides read TGTGCCAGCAGTGAGGGACAGGAGTTTCAGCCCCAGCATTTT.

The chain has TRBV18 and TRBJ1-3; 7 bases are shared with TRBD1. CDR1 is KGHSH and CDR2 is LQKENI in the germline V gene. This CDR3 region has 15 residues. V lost 3 bases and J lost 5; bases outside the gene matches: 7. The chain's CDR3 is CASSPLDRVRNTIYF. The CDR3, as DNA: TGTGCCAGCTCACCTCTCGACAGGGTGAGAAACACCATATATTTT. Complete variable domain (other parts from reference TRBV18 and TRBJ1-3): NAGVMQNPRHLVRRRGQEARLRCSPMKGHSHVYWYRQLPEEGLKFMVYLQKENIIDESGMPKERFSAEFPKEGPSILRIQQVVRGDSAAYFCASSPLDRVRNTIYFGEGSWLTVV.

The chain employs TRBV5-1 and TRBJ2-5; TRBD2 matches 9 bases. Germline lookup yields CDR1 SGHRS and CDR2 YFSETQ. V shed 4 bases and J 4 bases; nucleotides not matched to a gene: 2. The CDR3 covers 13 residues. The CDR3: CASSVAGAETQYF. Written as DNA, the CDR3 is TGCGCCAGCAGCGTAGCGGGGGCAGAGACCCAGTACTTC.

This clone has just a few counts. The rearrangement links TRBV9 to TRBJ1-3; D not resolved. Germline V CDR1 and CDR2: SGDLS, YYNGEE. The CDR3 has 15 residues. The V and J ends lost 4 bases and 3 bases respectively, with 14 bases between them. The CDR3 region has the DNA TGTGCCAGCAGCTCCCGTGCGGGGTTTGGAAACACCATATATTTT. Translation: CASSSRAGFGNTIYF.

The chain employs TRBV5-1 and TRBJ2-5; tentative D call: TRBD2 (6 bases). Germline lookup yields CDR1 SGHRS and CDR2 YFSETQ. The V end lost 0 bases, the J end lost 4 bases, and 10 bases lay between the germline ends. The CDR3 totals 14 residues. The CDR3 DNA sequence: TGCGCCAGCAGCTTGGCCGTGGGGGGAGAGACCCAGTACTTC. It translates to CASSLAVGGETQYF. The full variable domain, completed using reference TRBV5-1 and TRBJ2-5, is KAGVTQTPRYLIKTRGQQVTLSCSPISGHRSVSWYQQTPGQGLQFLFEYFSETQRNKGNFPGRFSGRQFSNSRSEMNVSTLELGDSALYLCASSLAVGGETQYFGPGTRLLVL.

The chain recombines TRBV18 with TRBJ2-3; 7 bases fit TRBD1. The V gene end was trimmed by 2 bases and the J gene end by 1 base; junction bases not matched to a gene: 3. Looked up from germline, CDR1 is KGHSH and CDR2 is LQKENI. The CDR3 loop spans 15 amino acids. DNA for the CDR3: TGTGCCAGCTCACCAGTACAGGGGCGCACAGATACGCAGTATTTT. Its protein is CASSPVQGRTDTQYF.